The 12 T cell receptor beta chains reported below all come from one sample, sequenced in a study of blood T cell repertoires in COVID-19. Measured with immunoSEQ multiplex PCR; TCRdb has only the in-frame clones, and not every one. The sample holds about 190,000 clones, around four fifths seen once. Sequences were obtained from peripheral blood. The receptors here all came from a human donor in a cohort sampled during active COVID-19.

The rearrangement uses TRBV20-1 and TRBJ1-1; D call uncertain. This CDR3 has 11 amino acids. V lost 1 base and J 7 bases, leaving 7 bases between the germline ends. Germline CDR1 DFQATT, CDR2 SNEGSKA (reference sequence). The CDR3 protein is CSARGPIEAFF. As DNA, the CDR3 is TGCAGTGCTAGAGGGCCGATTGAAGCTTTCTTT.

V gene TRBV6-2 or TRBV6-3 combines with J gene TRBJ1-5; 7 nucleotides align to TRBD1. CDR3 size: 19 residues. After removal of 0 bases from V and 5 bases from J, the junction contained 16 bases not matched to a gene. Germline assignment: CDR1 MNHEY and CDR2 SVGEGT. This chain's CDR3 is CASSYSIGGAGGSHQPQHF. The CDR3 DNA reads as TGTGCCAGCAGTTACTCGATCGGAGGGGCAGGGGGTTCCCATCAGCCCCAGCATTTT.

This rearrangement joins TRBV7-6 to TRBJ2-6; D is undetermined. The CDR3 extends over 16 amino acids. V shed 2 bases and J shed 1 base, with 9 bases lying between them. Germline V CDR1 and CDR2: SGHVS, FNYEAQ. CDR3 loop: CASSLSSLSGANVLTF. The CDR3 nucleotides read TGTGCCAGCAGCTTATCTTCTCTATCTGGGGCCAACGTCCTGACTTTC.

The rearrangement uses TRBV28 and TRBJ2-1; no definite D call. The V gene lost 8 bases and the J gene lost 4 bases, with 9 bases spanning the gap. Germline V gene lookup returns CDR1 MDHEN and CDR2 SYDVKM. There are 12 residues in the CDR3. DNA of the CDR3: TGTGCCAGCTTAGCAGATTACAATGAGCAGTTCTTC. Amino acid sequence: CASLADYNEQFF.

This rearrangement joins TRBV3-1 (or the pseudogene TRBV3-2) to TRBJ2-5; weak D call: TRBD2 (6 bases). Looked up from germline, CDR1 is LGHDT and CDR2 is YNNKEL (reference sequence). V was clipped by 5 bases and J by 3 bases, with 16 bases between them. The CDR3 runs to 15 residues. The CDR3, as DNA: TGTGCCAGCAGCTTTCCAGCGGGCCGAAAAGAGACCCAGTACTTC. It encodes CASSFPAGRKETQYF.

The chain has TRBV6-1 and TRBJ1-3; 7 positions match TRBD1. The V segment lost 4 bases and the J segment 3 bases; nucleotides outside the gene matches: 9. The germline gives CDR1 MNHNS, CDR2 SASEGT. The CDR3 is made up of 16 amino acids. Here the CDR3 DNA reads TGTGCCAGCAGTGTGGGACAGCTTTTCTTTGGAAACACCATATATTTT. It is translated as CASSVGQLFFGNTIYF.

This chain uses TRBV6-5 with TRBJ1-5; 7 nucleotides line up with TRBD1. Germline V gene sequence: CDR1 MNHEY, CDR2 SVGAGI. The ends lost 10 bases at V and 7 bases at J; junction bases unmatched: 7. The CDR3 loop spans 12 amino acids. The CDR3 DNA sequence: TGTGCCACCGACAGGGTTGGACAGCCCCAGCATTTT. This translates into CATDRVGQPQHF.

This sequence joins TRBV24-1 and TRBJ2-2, with D possibly TRBD1 on 5 matching bases. The V gene's germline CDR1 is KGHDR and CDR2 SFDVKD. The CDR3 consists of 14 residues. V lost 5 bases, J lost 7 bases, and 13 bases lay in between. CDR3 sequence reads: CATSGPQRGGELFF. CDR3 DNA sequence: TGTGCCACCAGTGGGCCGCAAAGGGGCGGGGAGCTGTTTTTT.

The gene calls are TRBV2 and TRBJ1-4; D perhaps matches TRBD1 (5 bases). The CDR3 is 13 amino acids. V dropped 7 bases and J dropped 7 bases, with 13 bases sitting between them. Germline values: CDR1 SNHLY, CDR2 FYNNEI. The CDR3 loop is CASIQGDLEKLFF. DNA for the CDR3: TGTGCCAGCATCCAGGGTGATCTTGAAAAACTGTTTTTT. The complete variable domain, with remaining parts taken from reference TRBV2 and TRBJ1-4, reads EPEVTQTPSHQVTQMGQEVILRCVPISNHLYFYWYRQILGQKVEFLVSFYNNEISEKSEIFDDQFSVERPDGSNFTLKIRSTKLEDSAMYFCASIQGDLEKLFFGSGTQLSVL.

This clone has just one count. V usage is TRBV27 and J usage is TRBJ2-1; 12 bases align to TRBD2. With V trimmed by 3 bases and J by 2 bases, 8 bases remained unmatched. CDR3 size: 18 residues. Germline loops: CDR1 MNHEY, CDR2 SMNVEV (reference sequence). The CDR3 is CASSLRLAGVGTYNEQFF. The CDR3 DNA sequence: TGTGCCAGCAGTTTGAGACTAGCGGGGGTAGGTACCTACAATGAGCAGTTCTTC.

This clone has just one count. The rearrangement uses TRBV5-5 and TRBJ1-5; D is ambiguous. Between the trimmed V and J ends, which lost 2 bases and 3 bases, there was a span of 6 bases. Germline V gene lookup returns CDR1 SGHKS and CDR2 YYEKEE (reference sequence). This CDR3 has 13 residues. CDR3 bases: TGTGCCAGCAGCTTCTACCTCAATCAGCCCCAGCATTTT. It yields the protein CASSFYLNQPQHF.

A few counts support this clone. CDR3 coding DNA: TGTGCCAGCAGCTTAGGACAGGTGACGAGAGAGACCCAGTACTTC. Translated: CASSLGQVTRETQYF. The chain employs TRBV11-2 and TRBJ2-5; maybe TRBD1 (6 bases). Germline CDR1 is SGHAT and CDR2 is FQNNGV. Deletions cut 1 base from V and 4 bases from J, with 13 bases between. The CDR3 sequence is 15 residues long.